This T cell receptor beta chain was sequenced during a study of cytomegalovirus exposure and HLA in healthy donors. Points from the study as a whole: Sequences of the TCR beta chain were said to predict the HLA-A and HLA-B alleles of most subjects accurately. In a later analysis, parvovirus B19, influenza, CMV and Epstein-Barr virus appeared linked to several top co-occurrence clusters.

The CDR3 spans 13 residues. V trimming: 2 bases; J trimming: 7 bases; junction bases outside the gene matches: 3. Germline V gene lookup returns CDR1 SGHRS and CDR2 YFSETQ. About this clone itself: The antigen is not known.

The PCR had 60 Vbeta and 13 Jbeta primers. The protocol was immunoSEQ multiplex PCR, while the TCRdb copy is restricted to in-frame clones and leaves out a portion. The sample has about 88,000 clones. The genes are TRBV5-1 and TRBJ2-7, with 10 bases identical to TRBD1. This clonotype originated in a girl aged 5 to 17 in good health and CMV-seropositive. The source material was PBMCs. The chain's CDR3 is CASSLGQGGEQYF. The CDR3 DNA sequence: TGCGCCAGCAGCTTAGGACAGGGGGGAGAGCAGTACTTC.